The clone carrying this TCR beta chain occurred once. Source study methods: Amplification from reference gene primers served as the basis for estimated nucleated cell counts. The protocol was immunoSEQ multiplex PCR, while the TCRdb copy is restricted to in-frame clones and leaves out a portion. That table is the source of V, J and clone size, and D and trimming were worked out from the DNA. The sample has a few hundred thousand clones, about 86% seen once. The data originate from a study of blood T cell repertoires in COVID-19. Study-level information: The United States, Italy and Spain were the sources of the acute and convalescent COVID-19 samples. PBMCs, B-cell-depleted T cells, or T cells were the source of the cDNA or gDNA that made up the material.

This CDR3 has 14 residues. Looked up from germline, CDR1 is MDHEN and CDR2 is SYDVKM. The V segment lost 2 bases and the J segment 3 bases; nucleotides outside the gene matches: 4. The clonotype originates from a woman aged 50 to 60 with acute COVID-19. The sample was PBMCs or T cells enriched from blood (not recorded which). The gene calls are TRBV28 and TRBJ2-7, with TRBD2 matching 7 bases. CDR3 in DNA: TGTGCCAGCAGTTTACTAGCGGAGATCTACGAGCAGTACTTC. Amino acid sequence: CASSLLAEIYEQYF.